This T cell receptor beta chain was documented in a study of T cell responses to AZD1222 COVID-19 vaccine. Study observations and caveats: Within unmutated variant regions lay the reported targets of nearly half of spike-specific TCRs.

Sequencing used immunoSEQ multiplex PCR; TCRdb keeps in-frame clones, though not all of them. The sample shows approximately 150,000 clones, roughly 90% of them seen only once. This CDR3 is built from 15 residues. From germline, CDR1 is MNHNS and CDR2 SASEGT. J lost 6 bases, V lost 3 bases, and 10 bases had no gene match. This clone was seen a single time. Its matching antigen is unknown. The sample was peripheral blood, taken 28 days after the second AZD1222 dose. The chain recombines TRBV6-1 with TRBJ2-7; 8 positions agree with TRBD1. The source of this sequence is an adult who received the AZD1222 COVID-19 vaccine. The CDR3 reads CASSDPLDRVAEQYF. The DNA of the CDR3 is TGTGCCAGCAGTGACCCTCTGGACAGGGTAGCCGAGCAGTACTTC.